This T cell receptor (beta chain) is drawn from a study of T cell responses to AZD1222 COVID-19 vaccine. Study-wide results and caveats: Only a handful of people who got AZD1222 tested seropositive at baseline. Clonal diversity was possibly underestimated, and white British individuals and females predominated among donors. The reported proportion of spike-specific TCRs targeting unmutated variant regions was nearly half.

This clone was seen only once. The antigen is undetermined. The V end was cut by 3 bases, the J end by 7 bases, with 12 bases between. The germline gives CDR1 KGHSH, CDR2 LQKENI. CDR3 size: 13 residues. Clones were read by immunoSEQ multiplex PCR, and TCRdb kept only the in-frame ones, dropping some. The data contain 140,000 to 150,000 clones, roughly nine tenths of them seen just once; the ten biggest clones take up about 4%. This chain joins TRBV18 and TRBJ1-2; D might be TRBD1 (6 bases). This sample comprised peripheral blood, obtained 28 days after the second AZD1222 dose. This TCR was recovered from an adult who received the AZD1222 COVID-19 vaccine. CDR3 DNA: TGTGCCAGCTCACCTCCCGACAGGTTTGGCTACACCTTC. As protein: CASSPPDRFGYTF.